The rows below give T cell receptor beta chains drawn from one sample of a study of metastatic and nonmetastatic thyroid tumors. TCRdb recomputed clones from the PCR reads via MiXCR. The table lists tens of thousands of clones, under 15% of them singletons, with more than 13% in the top ten. Sequencing input: blood. All receptors derive from a female donor with papillary thyroid cancer or a benign thyroid nodule (not recorded which). Some clones in this sample may be carry-over from other donors' samples. The CDR3 runs from the conserved cysteine through the conserved F or W. Each record gives: clone size, CDR3 length, V gene, J gene, D gene, CDR3 protein, CDR3 DNA. The D gene is left open where the match is weak. Rows may omit the clone size; those that give it use once, few, many or a size class.

clone_size: few; cdr3_length: 16; v_call: TRBV28; j_call: TRBJ2-7; d_call: -; cdr3_aa: CASSSADTRISYEQYF; cdr3_nt: TGTGCCAGCAGTTCAGCTGATACGCGGATCTCCTACGAGCAGTACTTC
clone_size: many; cdr3_length: 15; v_call: TRBV11-3; j_call: TRBJ2-1; d_call: -; cdr3_aa: CASSLLAGPYNEQFF; cdr3_nt: TGTGCCAGCAGCTTATTAGCCGGACCTTACAATGAGCAGTTCTTC
clone_size: -; cdr3_length: 15; v_call: TRBV11-1; j_call: TRBJ2-1; d_call: TRBD2; cdr3_aa: CASSVAGASYNEQFF; cdr3_nt: TGTGCCAGCTCTGTAGCGGGAGCGTCCTACAATGAGCAGTTCTTC
clone_size: medium-sized; cdr3_length: 12; v_call: TRBV28; j_call: TRBJ2-7; d_call: -; cdr3_aa: CASSRTRYEQYF; cdr3_nt: TGTGCCAGCAGCCGTACAAGATACGAGCAGTACTTC
clone_size: many; cdr3_length: 15; v_call: TRBV15; j_call: TRBJ1-3; d_call: -; cdr3_aa: CATSQTGLAGNTIYF; cdr3_nt: TGTGCCACCAGCCAGACAGGTCTGGCTGGAAACACCATATATTTT
clone_size: many; cdr3_length: 16; v_call: TRBV6-1; j_call: TRBJ2-4; d_call: TRBD2; cdr3_aa: CASSDPSGGAKNIQYF; cdr3_nt: TGTGCCAGCAGTGACCCCTCCGGGGGGGCCAAAAACATTCAGTACTTC
clone_size: few; cdr3_length: 13; v_call: TRBV6-6; j_call: TRBJ1-6; d_call: -; cdr3_aa: CASSYSPRGALHF; cdr3_nt: TGTGCCAGCAGTTACTCACCCCGAGGTGCCCTCCACTTT
clone_size: many; cdr3_length: 15; v_call: TRBV3-1; j_call: TRBJ2-7; d_call: TRBD1; cdr3_aa: CASSPSDRGTYEQYF; cdr3_nt: TGTGCCAGCAGCCCCTCGGACAGGGGAACCTACGAGCAGTACTTC
clone_size: many; cdr3_length: 15; v_call: TRBV27; j_call: TRBJ2-1; d_call: -; cdr3_aa: CASSRDPRGVREQFF; cdr3_nt: TGTGCCAGCAGCCGTGACCCCCGTGGAGTTAGGGAGCAGTTCTTC
clone_size: many; cdr3_length: 14; v_call: TRBV5-8; j_call: TRBJ1-3; d_call: -; cdr3_aa: CASSLRGSGNTIYF; cdr3_nt: TGTGCCAGCAGCCTCAGGGGCTCTGGAAACACCATATATTTT
clone_size: -; cdr3_length: 18; v_call: TRBV11-1; j_call: TRBJ2-1; d_call: TRBD2; cdr3_aa: CASSFISGGLSGANEQFF; cdr3_nt: TGTGCCAGCAGCTTCATTAGCGGGGGCCTTAGTGGGGCCAATGAGCAGTTCTTC
clone_size: -; cdr3_length: 14; v_call: TRBV3-1; j_call: TRBJ2-7; d_call: -; cdr3_aa: CASSQSSRYHEQYF; cdr3_nt: TGTGCCAGCAGCCAATCGTCGAGGTACCACGAGCAGTACTTC
clone_size: many; cdr3_length: 14; v_call: TRBV5-1; j_call: TRBJ2-3; d_call: TRBD2; cdr3_aa: CASSLGAGGITQYF; cdr3_nt: TGCGCCAGCAGCTTAGGAGCGGGGGGTATTACGCAGTATTTT
clone_size: many; cdr3_length: 15; v_call: TRBV7-2; j_call: TRBJ1-5; d_call: -; cdr3_aa: CASSLGHQINQPQHF; cdr3_nt: TGTGCCAGCAGCTTGGGACACCAGATCAATCAGCCCCAGCATTTT
clone_size: many; cdr3_length: 11; v_call: TRBV13; j_call: TRBJ1-3; d_call: -; cdr3_aa: CASNFGNTIYF; cdr3_nt: TGTGCCAGCAACTTCGGAAACACCATATATTTT
clone_size: many; cdr3_length: 14; v_call: TRBV5-4; j_call: TRBJ1-1; d_call: -; cdr3_aa: CASSLGLGDTEAFF; cdr3_nt: TGTGCCAGCAGCTTGGGTCTGGGGGACACTGAAGCTTTCTTT
clone_size: many; cdr3_length: 19; v_call: TRBV6-1; j_call: TRBJ1-6; d_call: -; cdr3_aa: CASSETQGPLGYYNSPLHF; cdr3_nt: TGTGCCAGCAGTGAAACACAGGGTCCACTAGGATATTATAATTCACCCCTCCACTTT
clone_size: many; cdr3_length: 15; v_call: TRBV7-2; j_call: TRBJ2-7; d_call: -; cdr3_aa: CASSLLGGGRNEQYF; cdr3_nt: TGTGCCAGCAGCTTATTAGGGGGTGGACGGAACGAGCAGTACTTC
clone_size: few; cdr3_length: 12; v_call: TRBV13; j_call: TRBJ1-1; d_call: -; cdr3_aa: CASSDDSTEAFF; cdr3_nt: TGTGCCAGCAGCGACGACTCCACTGAAGCTTTCTTT
clone_size: many; cdr3_length: 17; v_call: TRBV5-1; j_call: TRBJ2-5; d_call: TRBD1; cdr3_aa: CASSLDSGRAGGETQYF; cdr3_nt: TGCGCCAGCAGCTTGGACTCTGGTCGGGCAGGGGGAGAGACCCAGTACTTC
clone_size: many; cdr3_length: 15; v_call: TRBV20-1; j_call: TRBJ1-6; d_call: -; cdr3_aa: CSASPRGRWNSPLHF; cdr3_nt: TGCAGTGCTAGTCCTAGGGGACGGTGGAATTCACCCCTCCACTTT
clone_size: many; cdr3_length: 15; v_call: TRBV5-1; j_call: TRBJ2-1; d_call: -; cdr3_aa: CASSVDPSSYNEQFF; cdr3_nt: TGCGCCAGCAGCGTGGACCCGAGCTCCTACAATGAGCAGTTCTTC